This TCR beta chain was identified in a study of molecular identifiers for immune sequencing clone quantification. Study in general: Replicate RNA came from 20,000 or 100,000 naive CD8 cells and was split five ways, and four parts were sequenced.

The CDR3 contains 15 residues. Trimming shortened V by 3 bases and J by 4 bases, and 15 bases separated the two germline ends. For this clonotype: Its antigen remains unidentified. This may come from a read error, since a much larger clone is one base off. Because the CDR3 is missing its conserved closing phenylalanine or tryptophan, this is likely a read error.

Using its own MiXCR run on the PCR reads, TCRdb lists one record per CDR3 protein. This repertoire shows about 640,000 distinct CDR3 sequences, about 20% found once; its top ten account for 0.85%. Overall study results and limits: It was shown that clones above 20 RNA copies held over 98% of effector molecules, but under 1% in naive cells.

Libraries from naive CD8 cells were generated from 20,000 to 1,000,000 sorted cells (with 10%, 30% or 50% RNA). Sequencing was done on a sample of naive CD8+ T cells from blood, with Jurkat cell RNA spiked in. Subset in this sample: FACS-sorted CD8+CD4-CCR7+CD45RA+ naive T cells. The rearrangement joins TRBV12-3 or TRBV12-4 to TRBJ2-5, with D tentatively TRBD2 (6 bases). The sequence was obtained from a human donor in good health. Some libraries in this study had Jurkat cell RNA spiked in. The CDR3 nucleotides read TGTGCCAGCAGTTTCCTTGCCGGGAGTGTAGAGACCCAGTACTCC. Its translation is CASSFLAGSVETQYS.